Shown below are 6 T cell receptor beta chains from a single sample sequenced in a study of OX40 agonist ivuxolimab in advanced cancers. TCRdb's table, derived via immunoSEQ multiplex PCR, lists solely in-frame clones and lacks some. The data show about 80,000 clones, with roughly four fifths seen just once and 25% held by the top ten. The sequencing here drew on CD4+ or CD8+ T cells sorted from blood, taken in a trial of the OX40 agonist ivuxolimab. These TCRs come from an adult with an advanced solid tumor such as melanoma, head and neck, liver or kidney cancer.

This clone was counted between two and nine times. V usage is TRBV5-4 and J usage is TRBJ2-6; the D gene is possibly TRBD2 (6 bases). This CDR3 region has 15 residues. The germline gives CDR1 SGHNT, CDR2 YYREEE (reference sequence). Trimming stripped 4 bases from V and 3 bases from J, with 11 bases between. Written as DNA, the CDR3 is TGTGCCAGCAGCCGGTGGGGAGGTGGGGCCAACGTCCTGACTTTC. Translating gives CASSRWGGGANVLTF.

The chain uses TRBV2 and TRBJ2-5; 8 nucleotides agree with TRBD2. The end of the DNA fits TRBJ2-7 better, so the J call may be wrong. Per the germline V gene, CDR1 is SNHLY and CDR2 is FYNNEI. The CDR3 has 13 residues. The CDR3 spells CASTGGGPYEQYF. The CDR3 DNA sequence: TGTGCCAGCACTGGCGGGGGGCCCTACGAGCAGTACTTC.

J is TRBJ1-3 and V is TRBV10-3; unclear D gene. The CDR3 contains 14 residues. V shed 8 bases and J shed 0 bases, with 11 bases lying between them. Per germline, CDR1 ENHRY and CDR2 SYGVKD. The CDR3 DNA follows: TGTGCCATCGAGAGCGCTTCCTCTGGAAACACCATATATTTT. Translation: CAIESASSGNTIYF.

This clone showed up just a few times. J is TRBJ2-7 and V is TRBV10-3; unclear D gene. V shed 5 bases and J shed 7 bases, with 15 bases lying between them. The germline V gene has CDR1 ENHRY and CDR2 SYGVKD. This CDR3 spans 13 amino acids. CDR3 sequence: CAISPRPAEEQYF. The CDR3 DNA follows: TGTGCCATCAGTCCGAGACCCGCCGAGGAGCAGTACTTC.

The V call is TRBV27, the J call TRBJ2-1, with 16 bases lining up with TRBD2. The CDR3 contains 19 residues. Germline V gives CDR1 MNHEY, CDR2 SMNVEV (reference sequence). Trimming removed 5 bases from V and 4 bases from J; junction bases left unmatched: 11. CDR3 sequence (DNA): TGTGCCAGCAGTCCGGGACTAGCGGGAGGGCCCACCCCTTACAATGAGCAGTTCTTC. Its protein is CASSPGLAGGPTPYNEQFF.

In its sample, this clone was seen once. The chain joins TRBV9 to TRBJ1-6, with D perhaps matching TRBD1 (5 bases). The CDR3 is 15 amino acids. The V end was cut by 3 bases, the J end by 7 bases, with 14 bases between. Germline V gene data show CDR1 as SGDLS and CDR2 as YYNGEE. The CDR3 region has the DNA TGTGCCAGCAGCGCGGGGGTTTGGGGGAATTCACCCCTCCACTTT. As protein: CASSAGVWGNSPLHF.